These 22 T cell receptor beta chains were all obtained from the same sample, sequenced in a study of CD8+ T cells in alopecia areata. Extracted RNA was reverse transcribed, and the resulting cDNA served as sequencing template. Clones were read by immunoSEQ multiplex PCR, and TCRdb kept only the in-frame ones, dropping some. The repertoire includes 90,000 to 130,000 clones, roughly 64% of them detected once, and 20% to 25% sits in the top ten. The sample comprised CD8+ T cells sorted from blood. The receptors derive from a human donor in good health.

The V and J genes are TRBV2 and TRBJ2-7, with a possible D match to TRBD2 (5 bases). The V gene's germline CDR1 is SNHLY and CDR2 FYNNEI. The CDR3 runs 13 residues. Trimming pared 7 bases from V and 4 bases from J, leaving 14 bases between. Here the CDR3 DNA reads TGTGCCAGCACTCTGGAGGCAGGTTACGAGCAGTACTTC. Translation gives CASTLEAGYEQYF.

The J gene is TRBJ1-1, the V gene TRBV6-6, with D hard to call. With 1 base removed from V and 7 bases from J, the gap between germline ends came to 4 bases. This CDR3 is 11 amino acids long. Germline V gene data show CDR1 as MNHNY and CDR2 as SVGAGI (reference sequence). The CDR3: CASSYLDEAFF. DNA for the CDR3: TGTGCCAGCAGTTACTTGGATGAAGCTTTCTTT.

V usage is TRBV6-5 and J usage is TRBJ2-5; possible D gene TRBD2, 7 bases. Germline-derived CDR1 and CDR2 are MNHEY and SVGAGI. The V end was cut by 5 bases, the J end by 1 base, with 14 bases between. The CDR3 contains 15 residues. The CDR3 sequence: CASSPSRGAQETQYF. CDR3 DNA sequence: TGTGCCAGCAGTCCCTCCCGGGGGGCCCAAGAGACCCAGTACTTC.

The gene calls are TRBV13 and TRBJ2-7; TRBD2 aligns across 7 bases. With 1 base clipped from V and 2 bases from J, the junction kept 5 bases outside the gene matches. CDR1 is PRHDT and CDR2 is FYEKMQ in the germline V gene (reference sequence). The CDR3 sequence is 15 residues long. The CDR3 loop is CASSLDSGSAYEQYF. CDR3 nucleotide sequence: TGTGCCAGCAGCTTAGATAGCGGGTCCGCCTACGAGCAGTACTTC.

The chain is built from TRBV19 and TRBJ2-1; maybe TRBD1 (5 bases). The CDR3 extends over 16 amino acids. V lost 3 bases, J lost 0 bases, and 12 bases lay in between. Germline assignment: CDR1 LNHDA and CDR2 SQIVND (reference sequence). The CDR3 DNA is TGTGCCAGTAGTATCTGGGCAGGGCGCTCCTACAATGAGCAGTTCTTC. This sequence encodes CASSIWAGRSYNEQFF.

The rearrangement uses TRBV27 and TRBJ2-3; a weak D match, TRBD2 (6 bases). Trimming pared 6 bases from V and 2 bases from J, leaving 21 bases between. The CDR3 is made up of 17 amino acids. Germline V gene lookup returns CDR1 MNHEY and CDR2 SMNVEV (reference sequence). The DNA for the CDR3 is TGTGCCAGCAGCCCCCCCGGCGCGGGGATTGACACAGATACGCAGTATTTT. It codes for CASSPPGAGIDTDTQYF.

V usage is TRBV13 and J usage is TRBJ1-2; D not certain. This CDR3 has 15 amino acids. Germline-derived CDR1 and CDR2 are PRHDT and FYEKMQ (reference sequence). Trimming took 0 bases from V and 1 from J, leaving 9 bases between them. The CDR3 DNA reads TGTGCCAGCAGCTTAGGAGCGGTCAGTAACTATGGCTACACCTTC. It is translated as CASSLGAVSNYGYTF.

The chain couples TRBV2 to TRBJ2-7, with D maybe TRBD2 (5 bases). This CDR3 has 14 amino acids. V was shortened by 3 bases and J by 3 bases, with 12 bases between the two germline ends. Germline CDR1 and CDR2: SNHLY and FYNNEI. The CDR3: CASSDSNGLYEQYF. For the CDR3, the DNA is TGTGCCAGCAGTGATTCGAACGGACTCTACGAGCAGTACTTC. Together with reference TRBV2 and TRBJ2-7, the CDR3 gives the full variable domain: EPEVTQTPSHQVTQMGQEVILRCVPISNHLYFYWYRQILGQKVEFLVSFYNNEISEKSEIFDDQFSVERPDGSNFTLKIRSTKLEDSAMYFCASSDSNGLYEQYFGPGTRLTVT.

This clone was found a few times. The chain employs TRBV28 and TRBJ2-7, with TRBD1 identical over 8 bases. Trimming cost V 5 bases and J 5 bases; bases outside gene matches: 2. Germline CDR1 reads MDHEN; CDR2 reads SYDVKM. CDR3 length: 12 amino acids. The CDR3: CASSPDRDEQYF. As DNA, the CDR3 is TGTGCCAGCAGTCCGGACAGGGACGAGCAGTACTTC.

The CDR3 here is CASSSQNYEQYF. CDR3 DNA sequence: TGTGCCAGCAGCTCTCAAAACTACGAGCAGTACTTC. The V and J genes are TRBV11-2 and TRBJ2-7; D not resolved. V lost 4 bases and J 3 bases, leaving 7 bases between the germline ends. Germline values: CDR1 SGHAT, CDR2 FQNNGV. The CDR3 is 12 residues long.

This clone is a singleton in its sample. DNA of the CDR3: TGTGCCAGCAGCTTAGATATGGCCGGATCGAGCCAAGAGACCCAGTACTTC. Translation: CASSLDMAGSSQETQYF. The V and J genes are TRBV11-3 and TRBJ2-5; D is undetermined. This CDR3 contains 17 residues. Trimming removed 0 bases at V and 1 base at J, with 15 bases between. CDR1 and CDR2 from the germline V gene are SGHNT and YENEEA. Combining the CDR3 with reference TRBV11-3 and TRBJ2-5 gives the whole variable domain EAGVVQSPRYKIIEKKQPVAFWCNPISGHNTLYWYLQNLGQGPELLIRYENEEAVDDSQLPKDRFSAERLKGVDSTLKIQPAELGDSAVYLCASSLDMAGSSQETQYFGPGTRLLVL.

This rearrangement joins TRBV27 to TRBJ1-5; D is unresolved. Germline V gene data show CDR1 as MNHEY and CDR2 as SMNVEV (reference sequence). V dropped 5 bases and J dropped 2 bases, with 16 bases sitting between them. The length of the CDR3 is 16 residues. CDR3 loop: CASSPIVVFGNQPQHF. The CDR3 DNA reads TGTGCCAGCAGTCCGATTGTGGTCTTTGGCAATCAGCCCCAGCATTTT.

The CDR3 reads CASSLPTSGGPYTGELFF. The CDR3 DNA follows: TGTGCCAGCAGTTTACCCACTAGCGGGGGGCCCTACACCGGGGAGCTGTTTTTT. The chain is built from TRBV28 and TRBJ2-2; 12 bases are shared with TRBD2. Germline-derived CDR1 and CDR2 are MDHEN and SYDVKM. The CDR3 extends over 18 amino acids. The junction had 7 bases not matched to a gene; V was cut back by 2 bases and J by 3 bases.

This clone was counted between two and nine times. The chain has TRBV6-6 and TRBJ2-7; the D gene is possibly TRBD1 (5 bases). Per germline, CDR1 MNHNY and CDR2 SVGAGI (reference sequence). With 5 bases removed from V and 1 base from J, the gap between germline ends came to 12 bases. CDR3 length equals 14 residues. Here the CDR3 DNA reads TGTGCCAGCAGTCTAGGGGTCTTTTCCTACGAGCAGTACTTC. Translated: CASSLGVFSYEQYF.

This clone appeared a few times. V and J are TRBV29-1 and TRBJ1-2; 7 nucleotides align to TRBD1. The CDR3 totals 14 residues. The V segment lost 1 base and the J segment 4 bases; nucleotides outside the gene matches: 6. Germline CDR1 and CDR2: SQVTM and ANQGSEA. The CDR3 region is CSVEVTGTGYGYTF. The CDR3 bases are TGCAGCGTTGAAGTGACAGGGACGGGCTATGGCTACACCTTC.

This chain links TRBV2 with TRBJ2-5; no definite D call. Per the germline V gene, CDR1 is SNHLY and CDR2 is FYNNEI. The V end was cut by 8 bases, the J end by 1 base, with 17 bases between. The CDR3 runs to 15 residues. This chain's CDR3 is CASAQVVGSQETQYF. The CDR3 DNA reads TGTGCCAGCGCTCAGGTAGTGGGTTCCCAAGAGACCCAGTACTTC. Full variable domain (rest looked up from reference TRBV2 and TRBJ2-5): EPEVTQTPSHQVTQMGQEVILRCVPISNHLYFYWYRQILGQKVEFLVSFYNNEISEKSEIFDDQFSVERPDGSNFTLKIRSTKLEDSAMYFCASAQVVGSQETQYFGPGTRLLVL.

This chain joins TRBV6-5 and TRBJ1-1; 8 bases fit TRBD1. Germline CDR1 and CDR2: MNHEY and SVGAGI. V lost 4 bases, J lost 4 bases, and 5 bases stayed unmatched. The CDR3 consists of 14 residues. CDR3 coding DNA: TGTGCCAGCAGTTCCCGACAGGGGAGCACTGAAGCTTTCTTT. This sequence encodes CASSSRQGSTEAFF.

The chain recombines TRBV7-9 with TRBJ1-2, with 7 bases matching TRBD1. The CDR3 spans 14 residues. Per the germline V gene, CDR1 is SEHNR and CDR2 is FQNEAQ (reference sequence). Losses at the gene ends were 3 bases for V and 4 bases for J; bases not matched to a gene: 5. This CDR3 is CASSFGTALYGYTF. Written as DNA, the CDR3 is TGTGCCAGCAGCTTTGGGACAGCCCTCTATGGCTACACCTTC.

V usage is TRBV29-1 and J usage is TRBJ1-2; no reliable D call. V lost 4 bases, J lost 4 bases, and 13 bases lay in between. From germline, CDR1 is SQVTM and CDR2 ANQGSEA. CDR3 length equals 13 residues. The CDR3 region has the DNA TGCAGCGTTGTCGGGGTGAACAGCTATGGCTACACCTTC. It yields the protein CSVVGVNSYGYTF.

This clone was observed a handful of times. A junction end diverges from the germline sequence, so it may reflect a read error. The chain is built from TRBV12-5 and TRBJ2-7, with 10 bases lining up with TRBD1. This CDR3 is 12 amino acids long. CDR1 and CDR2 from the germline V gene are LGHNT and FRNRAP. CDR3 sequence: CASGSGTGELYF. The DNA of the CDR3 is TGTGCTAGTGGTTCCGGGACAGGGGAGCTGTACTTC.

The chain carries TRBV13 and TRBJ2-3; D gene uncertain. The CDR3 covers 12 residues. Between the trimmed V and J ends, which lost 8 bases and 0 bases, there was a span of 6 bases. Germline V gene sequence: CDR1 PRHDT, CDR2 FYEKMQ (reference sequence). The CDR3 coding sequence is TGTGCCAGCCAGATTAGCACAGATACGCAGTATTTT. Its translation is CASQISTDTQYF.

DNA for the CDR3: TGTGCCAGCAGCTACACTATCGATGAAGCTTTCTTT. Residues: CASSYTIDEAFF. The rearrangement uses TRBV11-2 and TRBJ1-1; D remains unclear. The CDR3 covers 12 residues. The V end lost 4 bases, the J end lost 7 bases, and 10 bases lay between the germline ends. CDR1 SGHAT and CDR2 FQNNGV come from the germline V gene. Drawing the rest from reference TRBV11-2 and TRBJ1-1, the complete variable domain is EAGVAQSPRYKIIEKRQSVAFWCNPISGHATLYWYQQILGQGPKLLIQFQNNGVVDDSQLPKDRFSAERLKGVDSTLKIQPAKLEDSAVYLCASSYTIDEAFFGQGTRLTVV.